The clone carrying this T cell receptor (beta chain) was observed at least ten times. Its specificity is unknown. Those with hyperthyroidism were 18 to 65 years old, newly diagnosed, and ill for under 2 months. Reasons for excluding patients were uncontrolled infection, other autoimmune disease, pregnancy or lactation. The sample, blood from the first hyperthyroidism diagnosis, precedes any ophthalmopathy symptoms. The data stem from a study of T cells in Graves' hyperthyroidism and ophthalmopathy. There were TCR beta CDR3 regions amplified from RNA transcripts. HTBI primers drove first-round RT-PCR of the TCR CDR3. TCRdb itself ran the multiplex PCR reads through MiXCR, one entry per CDR3 protein. The sample holds around 700,000 distinct CDR3 sequences, roughly a sixth seen once. Study-level findings and limits: The majority of expanded thyroid clonotypes above 0.001 also appeared in blood.

CDR3 length: 16 amino acids. V dropped 0 bases and J dropped 6 bases, with 20 bases sitting between them. Germline CDR1 DFQATT, CDR2 SNEGSKA (reference sequence). What was sequenced was blood. The receptor was derived from a woman aged 45-60 years with Graves' hyperthyroidism that later progressed to Graves' ophthalmopathy. This rearrangement joins TRBV20-1 to TRBJ1-1, with TRBD1 as a possible D gene (5 bases). CDR3 residues: CSARDLIIRARAEAFF. The DNA of the CDR3 is TGCAGTGCTAGAGACTTGATCATCAGGGCGCGGGCTGAAGCTTTCTTT.